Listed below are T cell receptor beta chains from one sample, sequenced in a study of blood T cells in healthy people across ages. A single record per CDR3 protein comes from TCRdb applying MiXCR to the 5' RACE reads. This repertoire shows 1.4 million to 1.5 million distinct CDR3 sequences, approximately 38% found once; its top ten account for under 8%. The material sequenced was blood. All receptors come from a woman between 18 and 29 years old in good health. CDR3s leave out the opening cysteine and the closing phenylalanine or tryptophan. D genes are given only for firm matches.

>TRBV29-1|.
SVLGPEADGELAKNIQY
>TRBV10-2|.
ATIQGPSYEQY
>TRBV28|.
ASSLYLHYEQY
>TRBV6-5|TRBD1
AAQQGSHGYT
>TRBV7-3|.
ASSLTGAGSPQH
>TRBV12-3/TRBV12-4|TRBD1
ASSPSGGPLH
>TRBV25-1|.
ASSTTGRNKPQH
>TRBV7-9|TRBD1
AGSLTGTNEQF
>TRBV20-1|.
SAEGRLEGKLF
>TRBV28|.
ASSFVPVRGTTDTQY
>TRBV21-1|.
ASSKVCEKAYEQY
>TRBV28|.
ASSFSGNTGELF
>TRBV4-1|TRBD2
ASSQVHSGLAGLVGTDTQY
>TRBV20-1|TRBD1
SAPVSGTEIFEQY
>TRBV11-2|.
ASSLARGYSTDTQY
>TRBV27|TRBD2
ASSSLGGGARDTQY
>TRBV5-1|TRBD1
ASSLGTVTSTDTQY
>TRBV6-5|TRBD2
ASRRLAPSTDTQY
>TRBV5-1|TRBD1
ASSSNPTGDTDTQY
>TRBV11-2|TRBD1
ASSPPPQGGYGYT
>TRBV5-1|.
ASSLERGDTQY
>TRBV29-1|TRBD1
SALTGDDTEAF
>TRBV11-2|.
ASSLDSVVGGYT
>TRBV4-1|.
ASSQDSVDTGELF
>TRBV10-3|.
AISESGSYGYT
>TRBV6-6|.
ASIPSANTEAF
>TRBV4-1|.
ASSREGSRETQF
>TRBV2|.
AILPPDREVGYEQY
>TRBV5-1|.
ASSLGVLAGGQDNEQF